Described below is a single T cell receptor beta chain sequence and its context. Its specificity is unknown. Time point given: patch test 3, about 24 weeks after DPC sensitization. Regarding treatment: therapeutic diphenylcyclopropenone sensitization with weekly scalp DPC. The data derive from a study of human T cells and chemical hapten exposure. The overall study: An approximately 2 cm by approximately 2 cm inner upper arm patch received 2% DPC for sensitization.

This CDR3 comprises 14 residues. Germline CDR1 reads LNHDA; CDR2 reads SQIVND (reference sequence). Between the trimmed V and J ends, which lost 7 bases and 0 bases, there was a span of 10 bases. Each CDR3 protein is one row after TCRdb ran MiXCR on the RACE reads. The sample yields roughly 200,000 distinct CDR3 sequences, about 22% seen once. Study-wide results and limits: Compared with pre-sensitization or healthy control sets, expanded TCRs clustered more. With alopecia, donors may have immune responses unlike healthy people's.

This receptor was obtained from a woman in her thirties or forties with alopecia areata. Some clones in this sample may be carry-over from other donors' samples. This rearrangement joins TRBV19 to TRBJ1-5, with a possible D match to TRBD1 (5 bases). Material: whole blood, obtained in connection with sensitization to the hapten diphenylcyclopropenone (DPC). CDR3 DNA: TGTGCCAGTAAAAGGGACTATAGCAATCAGCCCCAGCATTTT. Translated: CASKRDYSNQPQHF.